This TCR beta chain was captured in a study of T cells in women clearing cervical HPV infection (dated by TCRdb to the late 2010s). Describing the broader study: Cases were roughly 24 women with histologically confirmed HPV16-related CIN3 or worse, including a couple of invasive cancers. The controls were fewer than 30 women whose single incident HPV16 infection cleared within 12 months with no development of precancer or cancer. In the parent cohort, roughly 10,000 women aged 18 or older were enrolled in Guanacaste, Costa Rica, during about 1992 to 1994 and were followed for less than 8 years. Cases and controls were matched on age within five years and on year of sample collection. Nested within Costa Rica's Guanacaste HPV Natural History Study, an exploratory proof-of-principle case-control study compared TCR repertoires across cervical HPV16 outcomes. Since HLA typing was available for only a few women, HLA type could not be ruled out as a confounder. Among cases, blood sampling came a median of nearly 150 days after lesion detection, with an interquartile range of roughly 85 to 230 days. Quality controls consisted of five blinded duplicates per group, for a total of approximately 60 samples made up of 50 or so participants and some 10 replicates. Blood from cases was collected at the visit at which the lesion was first identified, whereas blood from controls was collected once infection was no longer detected. Cases had a median age of about 34 years and controls had a median age of around 41, with no significant differences in baseline characteristics.

TCR beta CDR3 regions were amplified by multiplex PCR using the immunoSEQ assay from an average of roughly 1,300 ng genomic DNA per sample. The assay corrected primer bias using a complete synthetic TCR repertoire to establish an amplification baseline. The amplicons were sequenced on the Illumina platform. Under the source paper's analysis protocol: Sequence errors were corrected by clustering with frequency ratios and a modified nearest-neighbor algorithm, and the sequences were then analyzed in the immunoSEQ Analyzer using IMGT gene definitions. At each rarefaction depth, TCR richness and evenness were averaged over 20 rarefaction repeats, and samples with fewer sequences than the depth were excluded. V, D and J gene relative abundances were compared between groups with Wilcoxon rank sum tests, applying FDR correction. In the blinded duplicates, the intraclass correlation was approximately 95% for TCR richness and averaged about 76% across 65 to 85 gene segments. The table was pulled from immuneACCESS by TCRdb, which kept in-frame rearrangements only. Such tables lose some clones; where checked, under half of the loss comes from unresolved V genes, and the rest has no known cause. The DNA was the basis for D and trimming; V, J and clone size are from that table. The record for this sample contains approximately 34,000 clones. The top ten clones comprise 6% to 7.5% of the sample.

Concerning this clone itself: Its antigen specificity is not known.

Every participant had a single incident cervical HPV16 infection, and women with prevalent HPV16 infections were excluded. Cervical HPV DNA was detected by MY09/MY11 PCR and genotyped by dot-blot hybridization. More than 14 mL of heparinized blood were centrifuged, and the buffy coat was split into aliquots, frozen at -30 degrees C, and then kept at -80 degrees C. QIAGEN kits were used to extract genomic DNA from the buffy coat specimens. Summary of the overall study and its limitations: Because T-cell numbers per sample were unknown, differences in richness could reflect varying T-cell content rather than repertoire biology. TCR repertoire richness was significantly higher in CIN3+ cases than in controls across sequencing depths, while evenness did not differ. The cross-sectional design could not show whether associations preceded infection or resulted from it; effector/memory subsets and HPV-specific T cells were not isolated. Random forest classifiers that combined richness and V gene abundances separated cases from controls with an estimated AUC of around 0.84.

Input material: blood buffy coat. The sequence derives from a woman between 18 and 69 years old with a cervical HPV16 infection that either progressed to CIN3+ or cleared (not recorded which).

The CDR3 amino acid sequence is: CASSLEGRMNTEAFF. The DNA read from the CDR3 is TGTGCCAGCAGTTTAGAAGGCAGAATGAACACTGAA. Here the chain combines TRBV28 and TRBJ1-1; too little of a D gene remains to name it. Coverage ceases 3 residues before the CDR3 finishes, and the germline J gene fills in the end. CDR1 and CDR2, looked up from the germline V gene, are MDHEN and SYDVKM. Measured from the cysteine to the phenylalanine, the CDR3 is 15 residues long. The 36 bases shown cover part of the CDR3, and their frame starts at base 1. V lost 2 bases and J lost 0 bases; the stretch between them is 10 bases long.